Listed here are 15 T cell receptor beta chains from one sample, sequenced in a study of sequential checkpoint blockade in melanoma. Method: immunoSEQ multiplex PCR; TCRdb's copy keeps in-frame clones and lacks some. The sample carries 20,000 to 25,000 clones, roughly 80% recorded once. Specified treatment: randomized to nivolumab then ipilimumab (arm A) or the reverse (arm B). The specimen comprised CD8+ T cells sorted from blood (inferred from file names), sampled from a patient given nivolumab and ipilimumab in sequence. These receptors originate from a human donor with melanoma.

V is TRBV7-9 and J is TRBJ1-2, with unresolved D. Germline V CDR1 and CDR2: SEHNR, FQNEAQ (reference sequence). The V end was cut by 6 bases, the J end by 3 bases, with 11 bases between. CDR3 size: 13 residues. The CDR3 here is CASSSTQYYGYTF. The DNA of the CDR3 is TGTGCCAGCAGTTCCACACAATACTATGGCTACACCTTC.

This clone appeared once. The chain recombines TRBV5-6 with TRBJ2-5; 7 nucleotides line up with TRBD1. This CDR3 region has 14 residues. V lost 3 bases and J lost 4; bases outside the gene matches: 6. Germline-derived CDR1 and CDR2 are SGHDT and YYEEEE. The CDR3 nucleotides are TGTGCCAGCAGCTCGACTGACAGGGTAGAGACCCAGTACTTC. It codes for CASSSTDRVETQYF.

CDR3 protein: CASSLQGAADGYTF. The CDR3 DNA sequence: TGTGCCAGCAGCTTACAGGGGGCAGCTGATGGCTACACCTTC. The rearrangement joins TRBV7-6 to TRBJ1-2; 8 bases line up with TRBD1. Germline CDR1 SGHVS, CDR2 FNYEAQ. The V gene end was trimmed by 2 bases and the J gene end by 6 bases; junction bases not matched to a gene: 5. The CDR3 has 14 amino acids.

This chain connects TRBV5-4 to TRBJ2-1; TRBD2 agrees at 9 bases. Germline V gene sequence: CDR1 SGHNT, CDR2 YYREEE (reference sequence). CDR3 length equals 15 residues. V dropped 2 bases and J dropped 5; count of bases not matched to a gene: 5. CDR3 sequence (DNA): TGTGCCAGCAGCTTAAACGGACTAGCGAACAATGAGCAGTTCTTC. This translates into CASSLNGLANNEQFF. Based on the CDR3 plus reference TRBV5-4 and TRBJ2-1, the full variable domain is ETGVTQSPTHLIKTRGQQVTLRCSSQSGHNTVSWYQQALGQGPQFIFQYYREEENGRGNFPPRFSGLQFPNYSSELNVNALELDDSALYLCASSLNGLANNEQFFGPGTRLTVL.

The V and J genes are TRBV5-1 and TRBJ1-1, with TRBD1 as a possible D gene (6 bases). Germline CDR1 and CDR2: SGHRS and YFSETQ. This CDR3 is 13 amino acids long. Between the trimmed V and J ends, which lost 5 bases and 0 bases, there was a span of 8 bases. This CDR3 reads CASSGTLNTEAFF. The CDR3 DNA sequence: TGCGCCAGCAGTGGGACACTGAACACTGAAGCTTTCTTT.

The rearrangement uses TRBV4-1 and TRBJ1-1, with D possibly TRBD1 on 6 matching bases. Deletions cut 0 bases from V and 3 bases from J, with 11 bases between. The CDR3 loop spans 15 amino acids. CDR1 is MGHRA, CDR2 YSYEKL, per germline. The CDR3 nucleotides are TGCGCCAGCAGCCAAGACGGGGGGCAGGACACTGAAGCTTTCTTT. Encoded protein: CASSQDGGQDTEAFF.

This chain uses TRBV27 with TRBJ2-7; 7 bases match TRBD1. Looked up from germline, CDR1 is MNHEY and CDR2 is SMNVEV (reference sequence). V trimming: 2 bases; J trimming: 4 bases; junction bases outside the gene matches: 2. The CDR3 consists of 13 residues. The CDR3 here is CASSLRTGYEQYF. The CDR3 coding sequence is TGTGCCAGCAGTTTAAGGACAGGATACGAGCAGTACTTC.

The genes are TRBV19 and TRBJ2-7; 12 positions agree with TRBD1. The germline V gene encodes CDR1 LNHDA and CDR2 SQIVND (reference sequence). The CDR3 contains 13 residues. V was clipped by 7 bases and J by 5 bases; unmatched bases: 3. Here the CDR3 DNA reads TGTGCCAGTATGGGACAGGGGGCCGACGAGCAGTACTTC. Residues: CASMGQGADEQYF.

V and J are TRBV27 and TRBJ1-2; D is unresolved. CDR1 MNHEY and CDR2 SMNVEV come from the germline V gene (reference sequence). The CDR3 is 16 residues long. The V and J ends lost 6 bases and 0 bases respectively, with 17 bases between them. The CDR3 region has the DNA TGTGCCAGCAGCCCCTCGGTGGGAGCAACTAACTATGGCTACACCTTC. Its translation is CASSPSVGATNYGYTF.

This clone has just a few counts. The gene calls are TRBV10-3 and TRBJ2-7, with 9 bases identical to TRBD2. Germline CDR1 reads ENHRY; CDR2 reads SYGVKD. Trimming took 2 bases from V and 3 from J; bases not matched to a gene: 5. There are 15 residues in the CDR3. The CDR3 is CAISERSSGDYEQYF. DNA for the CDR3: TGTGCCATCAGTGAGAGATCTAGCGGGGACTACGAGCAGTACTTC.

V usage is TRBV30 and J usage is TRBJ1-5; 7 bases are shared with TRBD1. There are 13 residues in the CDR3. CDR1 is GTSNPN and CDR2 is SVGIG in the germline V gene (reference sequence). The V and J ends lost 5 bases and 7 bases, in that order; junction bases with no gene match: 8. The CDR3 sequence: CAWASDRAQPQHF. CDR3 DNA: TGTGCCTGGGCATCCGACAGGGCCCAGCCCCAGCATTTT.

The chain uses TRBV27 and TRBJ2-1; 10 bases map to TRBD1. The CDR3 length is 16 residues. CDR1 is MNHEY and CDR2 is SMNVEV in the germline V gene (reference sequence). The V and J ends lost 0 bases and 7 bases, in that order; junction bases with no gene match: 6. The CDR3 reads CASSLSVGDRGNEQFF. In DNA, the CDR3 is TGTGCCAGCAGTTTATCCGTCGGGGACAGGGGTAATGAGCAGTTCTTC.

The DNA of the CDR3 is TGTGCCAGCAGCTTAGCGGTCGGCAGGGACAACGAAAAACTGTTTTTT. Translating gives CASSLAVGRDNEKLFF. The rearrangement uses TRBV11-2 and TRBJ1-4, with D possibly being TRBD1 (6 bases). This CDR3 is built from 16 residues. Per germline, CDR1 SGHAT and CDR2 FQNNGV. V shed 1 base and J shed 8 bases, with 17 bases lying between them.

This sequence joins TRBV27 and TRBJ1-4, with D possibly being TRBD1 (5 bases). The CDR3 is 12 residues long. The germline V and J ends were trimmed by 5 bases and 11 bases, with 12 bases remaining between them. In germline, CDR1 is MNHEY, CDR2 SMNVEV (reference sequence). The CDR3 spells CASSTQGAKLFF. CDR3 bases: TGTGCCAGCAGTACCCAGGGCGCCAAACTGTTTTTT. Variable domain in full (rest from reference TRBV27 and TRBJ1-4): EAQVTQNPRYLITVTGKKLTVTCSQNMNHEYMSWYRQDPGLGLRQIYYSMNVEVTDKGDVPEGYKVSRKEKRNFPLILESPSPNQTSLYFCASSTQGAKLFFGSGTQLSVL.

The chain combines TRBV6-1 with TRBJ2-5; 7 bases line up with TRBD2. V trimming: 2 bases; J trimming: 11 bases; junction bases outside the gene matches: 14. The CDR3 runs 15 residues. Germline lookup yields CDR1 MNHNS and CDR2 SASEGT. CDR3 amino acids: CASSEILALLREQYF. In DNA, the CDR3 is TGTGCCAGCAGTGAAATACTAGCGCTCCTACGTGAGCAGTACTTC.